The rows below give T cell receptor beta chains drawn from one sample of a study of cytomegalovirus exposure and HLA in healthy donors. Only in-frame clones appear in the TCRdb table, and some are missing; sequencing was by immunoSEQ multiplex PCR. The sample has around 300,000 clones, 80% to 90% seen once; the top ten hold approximately 1%. Sequencing used PBMCs. The receptors were gathered from a woman aged 18-29 years in good health and CMV-seronegative. Each CDR3 is given with its conserved first and last residue. D genes are given only for firm matches. Rows give clone size only sometimes, using once, few, many, or a class for an expanded clone.

abundance	v_gene	j_gene	d_gene	CDR3aa	CDR3nt
-	TRBV30	TRBJ2-7	-	CAWSVVGVSYEQYF	TGTGCCTGGAGTGTGGTAGGGGTCTCCTACGAGCAGTACTTC
-	TRBV27	TRBJ1-2	-	CASSGRQDYGYTF	TGTGCCAGCAGTGGCCGTCAAGACTATGGCTACACCTTC
-	TRBV9	TRBJ2-5	TRBD2	CASSVGPSGGTETQYF	TGTGCCAGCAGCGTAGGCCCTAGCGGGGGAACGGAGACCCAGTACTTC
few	TRBV4-1	TRBJ2-4	TRBD1	CASSQDWTGKNIQYF	TGCGCCAGCAGCCAAGATTGGACAGGCAAAAACATTCAGTACTTC
-	TRBV27	TRBJ2-7	TRBD1	CASSFLGQGAYEQYF	TGTGCCAGCAGTTTCTTGGGACAGGGGGCGTACGAGCAGTACTTC
-	TRBV7-9	TRBJ2-1	TRBD2	CASSFSGGSYNEQFF	TGTGCCAGCAGCTTTAGCGGGGGGTCCTACAATGAGCAGTTCTTC
-	TRBV12-5	TRBJ1-5	TRBD1	CASGLATSLGTGDTKRPQHF	TGTGCTAGTGGTTTGGCGACCTCACTCGGGACAGGGGACACCAAAAGGCCCCAGCATTTT
-	TRBV11-2	TRBJ2-1	-	CASRRLVNNEQFF	TGTGCCAGCAGACGACTCGTGAACAATGAGCAGTTCTTC
-	TRBV12-1	TRBJ2-7	-	CASTFGILSGSSYEQYF	TGTGCCAGCACCTTTGGAATCTTGAGCGGGAGCTCCTACGAGCAGTACTTC
-	TRBV5-4	TRBJ1-1	-	CASSLRGTEAFF	TGTGCCAGCAGCTTAAGGGGGACTGAAGCTTTCTTT
-	TRBV30	TRBJ1-1	TRBD1	CAWKSLDRGEAFF	TGTGCCTGGAAATCCTTGGACAGGGGGGAGGCTTTCTTT
few	TRBV19	TRBJ1-1	-	CASLRRGLTEAFF	TGTGCCAGTCTCCGACGAGGGCTCACTGAAGCTTTCTTT
-	TRBV28	TRBJ1-1	-	CASSFTANTEAFF	TGTGCCAGCAGTTTCACAGCGAACACTGAAGCTTTCTTT
few	TRBV5-4	TRBJ2-7	-	CASSLRTSPYEQYF	TGTGCCAGCAGCTTGAGGACTTCCCCCTACGAGCAGTACTTC
-	TRBV2	TRBJ1-2	-	CASSARREDGYTF	TGTGCCAGCAGTGCCCGCAGGGAAGATGGCTACACCTTC
-	TRBV6-5	TRBJ2-5	TRBD1	CASSSTGGETQYF	TGTGCCAGCAGTTCGACAGGGGGAGAGACCCAGTACTTC
-	TRBV4-3	TRBJ1-6	-	CASSYEGGSPLHF	TGCGCCAGCAGCTATGAGGGCGGCTCACCCCTCCACTTT
-	TRBV29-1	TRBJ1-1	-	CSVGRWNTEAFF	TGCAGCGTTGGGCGGTGGAACACTGAAGCTTTCTTT
-	TRBV19	TRBJ2-7	-	CASSNRRGSSYEQYF	TGTGCCAGTAGTAATCGCAGGGGCAGCTCCTACGAGCAGTACTTC
-	TRBV11-2	TRBJ2-1	-	CASSLSSGENEQFF	TGTGCCAGCAGCTTATCCTCCGGGGAGAATGAGCAGTTCTTC
few	TRBV5-1	TRBJ2-3	-	CASSPGEDSADTQYF	TGCGCCAGCAGCCCCGGGGAGGACTCGGCAGATACGCAGTATTTT
-	TRBV29-1	TRBJ2-1	TRBD1	CSVEKTGGVYNEQFF	TGCAGCGTTGAAAAAACAGGGGGCGTTTACAATGAGCAGTTCTTC
-	TRBV27	TRBJ2-7	TRBD2	CASSLISLAGGEQYF	TGTGCCAGCAGTTTAATAAGTCTAGCGGGAGGCGAGCAGTACTTC
-	TRBV29-1	TRBJ1-1	-	CSVEGRSLEAFF	TGCAGCGTTGAAGGCAGGTCCCTTGAAGCTTTCTTT
-	TRBV5-5	TRBJ1-1	-	CASSLRTGVGTEAFF	TGTGCCAGCAGCCTCCGGACGGGAGTGGGGACTGAAGCTTTCTTT
-	TRBV9	TRBJ2-7	-	CASSPHLSEQYF	TGTGCCAGCAGCCCCCATTTGAGCGAGCAGTACTTC
-	TRBV7-6	TRBJ2-1	TRBD2	CASSPQLTSGNDNEQFF	TGTGCCAGCAGCCCACAACTGACTAGCGGGAACGACAATGAGCAGTTCTTC
-	TRBV23-1	TRBJ2-7	-	CASSQSGFAGCMYEQYF	TGCGCCAGCAGTCAATCTGGTTTCGCAGGTTGCATGTACGAGCAGTACTTC
-	TRBV11-3	TRBJ1-1	-	CASSLVTGGNTEAFF	TGTGCCAGCAGCTTAGTGACGGGAGGGAACACTGAAGCTTTCTTT
-	TRBV27	TRBJ1-1	-	CASSRSGFRTEAFF	TGTGCCAGCAGCCGTTCGGGGTTTCGGACTGAAGCTTTCTTT
-	TRBV5-6	TRBJ2-3	-	CASSLAGSRTDTQYF	TGTGCCAGCAGCTTGGCCGGTAGCCGCACAGATACGCAGTATTTT
-	TRBV4-1	TRBJ1-2	TRBD1	CASSQDRQGWYYGYTF	TGCGCCAGCAGCCAGGACCGACAGGGGTGGTACTATGGCTACACCTTC
-	TRBV14	TRBJ2-2	-	CASRASGGELFF	TGTGCCAGCAGGGCCTCGGGCGGGGAGCTGTTTTTT
once	TRBV7-3	TRBJ2-3	-	CASSFTPEDTQYF	TGTGCCAGCAGCTTTACACCTGAAGATACGCAGTATTTT